This record covers a single TCR beta chain. This sample was taken from a study of blood T cell repertoires in COVID-19. For the study at large: Some COVID-19 samples were acute and others convalescent; all came from the United States, Italy and Spain.

Per the authors' pipeline: It was from reference gene primer amplification that nucleated cell counts were estimated. The table came from immunoSEQ multiplex PCR; TCRdb's copy has only in-frame clones and leaves some out. The V and J calls and clone size come from that table; D and trimming were worked out from the DNA. The sample includes about 210,000 clones, around four fifths of them seen just once. V was trimmed by 1 base and J by 5 bases, leaving 8 bases between them. CDR1 and CDR2 from the germline V gene are SEHNR and FQNEAQ (reference sequence). The CDR3 has 13 amino acids. The rearrangement joins TRBV7-9 to TRBJ1-2; weak D call: TRBD1 (5 bases). The sequenced sample was peripheral blood. The TCR comes from a man aged 45 to 65 with active or convalescent COVID-19. CDR3 amino acids: CASSLVQGYGYTF. Here the CDR3 DNA reads TGTGCCAGCAGCTTAGTTCAGGGATATGGCTACACCTTC. Combining the CDR3 with reference TRBV7-9 and TRBJ1-2 gives the whole variable domain DTGVSQNPRHKITKRGQNVTFRCDPISEHNRLYWYRQTLGQGPEFLTYFQNEAQLEKSRLLSDRFSAERPKGSFSTLEIQRTEQGDSAMYLCASSLVQGYGYTFGSGTRLTVV.